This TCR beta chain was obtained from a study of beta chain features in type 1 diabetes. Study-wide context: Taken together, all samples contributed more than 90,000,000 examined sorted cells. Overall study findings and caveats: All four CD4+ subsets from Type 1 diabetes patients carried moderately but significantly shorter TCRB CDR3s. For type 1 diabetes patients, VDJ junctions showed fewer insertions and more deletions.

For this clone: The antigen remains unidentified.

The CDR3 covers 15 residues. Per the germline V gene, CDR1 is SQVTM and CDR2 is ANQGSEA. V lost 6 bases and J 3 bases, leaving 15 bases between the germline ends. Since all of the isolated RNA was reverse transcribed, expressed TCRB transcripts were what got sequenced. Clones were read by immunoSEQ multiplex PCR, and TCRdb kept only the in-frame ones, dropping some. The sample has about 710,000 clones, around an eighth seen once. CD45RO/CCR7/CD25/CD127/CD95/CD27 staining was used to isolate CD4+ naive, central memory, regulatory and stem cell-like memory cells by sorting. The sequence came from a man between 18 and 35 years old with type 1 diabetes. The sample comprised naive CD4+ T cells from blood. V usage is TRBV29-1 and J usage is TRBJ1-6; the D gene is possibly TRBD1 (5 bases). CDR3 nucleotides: TGCAGCGTCACCACAGGTGGGGACTATAATTCACCCCTCCACTTT. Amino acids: CSVTTGGDYNSPLHF. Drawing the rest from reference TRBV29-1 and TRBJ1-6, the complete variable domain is SAVISQKPSRDICQRGTSLTIQCQVDSQVTMMFWYRQQPGQSLTLIATANQGSEATYESGFVIDKFPISRPNLTFSTLTVSNMSPEDSSIYLCSVTTGGDYNSPLHFGNGTRLTVT.